Listed below are T cell receptor beta chains from one sample, sequenced in a study of cytomegalovirus exposure and HLA in healthy donors. The data were produced by immunoSEQ multiplex PCR, yet TCRdb's version contains in-frame clones alone and is incomplete. The sample yields about 120,000 clones, around 84% seen once. What was sequenced was PBMCs. The receptors stem from a woman aged 30 to 39 in good health and CMV-seropositive. Each CDR3 is given with its conserved first and last residue. The D gene is left open where the match is weak. Where a row states a size, it is once, few, many or the class of an expanded clone; other rows omit it.

j_call,v_call,clone_size,d_call,cdr3_nt,cdr3_aa
TRBJ1-5,TRBV6-6,once,NA,TGTGCCAGCAGTTACTTGGGCCAGCCCCAGCATTTT,CASSYLGQPQHF
TRBJ2-5,TRBV27,NA,NA,TGTGCCAGCGCCCCCCTGTCTGAGAGGGAGACCCAGTACTTC,CASAPLSERETQYF
TRBJ1-2,TRBV25-1,few,TRBD1,TGTGCCAGCAGTGATGAGGGGGCTTCCCGCTATGGCTACACCTTC,CASSDEGASRYGYTF
TRBJ2-7,TRBV5-1,NA,NA,TGCGCCAGCAGCTTGGCAGGCCAAAACTACGAGCAGTACTTC,CASSLAGQNYEQYF
TRBJ2-5,TRBV10-3,NA,TRBD2,TGTGCCATCAGGGCCACCCGTCGGTATACGGGGGGAGGAGAGACCCAGTACTTC,CAIRATRRYTGGGETQYF
TRBJ1-1,TRBV7-9,NA,NA,TGTGCCAGCAGCTGGGGGGGGGAGACTGAAGCTTTCTTT,CASSWGGETEAFF
TRBJ1-1,TRBV28,NA,NA,TGTGCCAGCAGTTCGCGCACTGAAGCTTTCTTT,CASSSRTEAFF
TRBJ1-2,TRBV19,NA,NA,TGTGCCAGTAGTTCCGAACAGGGATCTTATGGCTACACCTTC,CASSSEQGSYGYTF
TRBJ2-5,TRBV28,few,NA,TGTGCCAGCAGTTTGGGGGCAGTTGAGACCCAGTACTTC,CASSLGAVETQYF
TRBJ2-1,TRBV2,once,NA,TGTGCCAGCACCGATGGCAGCTACAATGAGCAGTTCTTC,CASTDGSYNEQFF
TRBJ1-2,TRBV30,NA,NA,TGTGCCTGGAGGAGAGGAGGGGGCTACACCTTC,CAWRRGGGYTF
TRBJ1-2,TRBV7-9,NA,TRBD1,TGTGCCAGCAGCAAACTAGAGCTTGGAGGGGGCATTTACTATGGCTACACCTTC,CASSKLELGGGIYYGYTF
TRBJ2-7,TRBV4-1,NA,NA,TGCGCCAGCAGTCGGGACCAGGGGTACGAGCAGTACTTC,CASSRDQGYEQYF
TRBJ2-2,TRBV6-1,once,TRBD1,TGTGCCAGCAGTGATGGACAGGCGGGCACCGGGGAGCTGTTTTTT,CASSDGQAGTGELFF
TRBJ1-1,TRBV6-5,few,TRBD1,TGTGCCAGCAGTACCCTCAGGGGGCTCACTGAAGCTTTCTTT,CASSTLRGLTEAFF
TRBJ2-1,TRBV7-9,few,TRBD2,TGTGCCAGCAGCTTAGCCCCACCCCAAGCGGGGAAGCAGTTCTTC,CASSLAPPQAGKQFF
TRBJ1-1,TRBV20-1,few,NA,TGCAGTGCTAGTAGGGGTGAAGAAGCTTTCTTT,CSASRGEEAFF
TRBJ1-5,TRBV7-9,NA,NA,TGTGCCAGCAGCTTAGGAGTAGGGGATCAGCCCCAGCATTTT,CASSLGVGDQPQHF
TRBJ2-7,TRBV19,once,TRBD1,TGTGCCAGTAGCCCGCGACAGGGCGGGTACGAGCAGTACTTC,CASSPRQGGYEQYF
TRBJ1-5,TRBV19,NA,NA,TGTGCCAGTAGTATATTCGGGGGGCGGCAGCCCCAGCATTTT,CASSIFGGRQPQHF
TRBJ1-5,TRBV28,NA,TRBD1,TGTGCCAGCAGAGAAACCGGGACAGGGGGGGACCAGCCCCAGCATTTT,CASRETGTGGDQPQHF
TRBJ2-2,TRBV18,NA,NA,TGTGCCAGCTCACCACGGGGCGCAGGGGTGAACACCGGGGAGCTGTTTTTT,CASSPRGAGVNTGELFF
TRBJ1-2,TRBV2,few,NA,TGTGCCAGCAGGGAGGGCTATGGCTACACCTTC,CASREGYGYTF
TRBJ2-7,TRBV7-2,NA,TRBD1,TGTGCCAGCAGGCCGGACAGGGGGCGCTACGAGCAGTACTTC,CASRPDRGRYEQYF
TRBJ1-5,TRBV19,NA,NA,TGTGCCAGGCCCTGTGAATCCGGGCAGCCCCAGCATTTT,CARPCESGQPQHF
TRBJ2-1,TRBV29-1,NA,TRBD2,TGCAGCGTTGGCGGGGGGGATTACAATGAGCAGTTCTTC,CSVGGGDYNEQFF
TRBJ1-1,TRBV6-1,NA,TRBD1,TGTGCCAGCAGTAGGGGGCTAGGCACTGAAGCTTTCTTT,CASSRGLGTEAFF
TRBJ1-1,TRBV11-2,NA,TRBD1,TGTGCCAGCAGATCACGGACAGGGTTGGTTGAAGCTTTCTTT,CASRSRTGLVEAFF
TRBJ1-6,TRBV19,NA,NA,TGTGCCAGTAGTATGATTAGCTCCTATAATTCACCCCTCCACTTT,CASSMISSYNSPLHF
TRBJ1-6,TRBV6-5,NA,NA,TGTGCCAGCAGTTCCTGGAGTTCACCCCTCCACTTT,CASSSWSSPLHF
TRBJ2-3,TRBV6-1,NA,NA,TGTGCCAGCAGTGATCTGTCCTCAGATACGCAGTATTTT,CASSDLSSDTQYF
TRBJ2-5,TRBV4-3,NA,TRBD2,TGCGCCAGCAGCTGGAGCGGGGGGGCAGGGGAGACCCAGTACTTC,CASSWSGGAGETQYF
TRBJ2-1,TRBV2,once,TRBD1,TGTGCCAGCAGCGGGGACAGGGTGGATGAGCAGTTCTTC,CASSGDRVDEQFF
TRBJ2-3,TRBV2,NA,TRBD2,TGTGCCAGCACTCTCCGGTTGGTAGCGGGGACTAGCGATACGCAGTATTTT,CASTLRLVAGTSDTQYF
TRBJ1-2,TRBV5-5,NA,NA,TGTGCCAGCAGCTTGGAGCGGGTAGGGGCAGGAGGCTACACCTTC,CASSLERVGAGGYTF